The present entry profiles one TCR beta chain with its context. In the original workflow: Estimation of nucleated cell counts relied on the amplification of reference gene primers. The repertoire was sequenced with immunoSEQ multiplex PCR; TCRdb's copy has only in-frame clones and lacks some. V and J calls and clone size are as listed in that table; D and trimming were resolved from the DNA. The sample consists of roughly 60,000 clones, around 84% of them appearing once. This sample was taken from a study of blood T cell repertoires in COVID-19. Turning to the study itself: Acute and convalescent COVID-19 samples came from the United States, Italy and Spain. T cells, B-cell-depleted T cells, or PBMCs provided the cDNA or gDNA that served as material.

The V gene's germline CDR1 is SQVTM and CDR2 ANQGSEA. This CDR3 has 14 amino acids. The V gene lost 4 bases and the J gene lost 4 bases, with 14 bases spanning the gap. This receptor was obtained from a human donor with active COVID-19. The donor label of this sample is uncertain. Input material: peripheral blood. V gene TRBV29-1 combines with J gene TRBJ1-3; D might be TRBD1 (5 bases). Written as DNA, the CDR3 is TGCAGCGTTGCTGGGGGGGAAGGCGGAAACACCATATATTTT. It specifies CSVAGGEGGNTIYF.